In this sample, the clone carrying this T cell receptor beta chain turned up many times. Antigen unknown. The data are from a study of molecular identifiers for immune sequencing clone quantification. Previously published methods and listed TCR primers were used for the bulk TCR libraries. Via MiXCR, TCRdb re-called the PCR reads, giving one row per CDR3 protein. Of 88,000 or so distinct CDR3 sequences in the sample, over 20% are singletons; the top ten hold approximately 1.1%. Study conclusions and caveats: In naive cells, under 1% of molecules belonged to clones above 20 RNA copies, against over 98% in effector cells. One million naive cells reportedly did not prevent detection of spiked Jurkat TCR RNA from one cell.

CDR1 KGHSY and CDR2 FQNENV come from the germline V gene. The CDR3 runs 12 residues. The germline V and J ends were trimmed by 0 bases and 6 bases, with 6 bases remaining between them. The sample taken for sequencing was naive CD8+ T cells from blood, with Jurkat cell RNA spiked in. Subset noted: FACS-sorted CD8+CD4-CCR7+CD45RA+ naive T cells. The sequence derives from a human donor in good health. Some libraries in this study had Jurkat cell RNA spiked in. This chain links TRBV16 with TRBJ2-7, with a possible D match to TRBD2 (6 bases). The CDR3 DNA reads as TGTGCCAGCAGCCAATCGGGGGGCGAGCAGTACTTC. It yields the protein CASSQSGGEQYF.